This T cell receptor (beta chain) was recovered during a study of cytomegalovirus exposure and HLA in healthy donors (dated by TCRdb to 2015 to 2018). Regarding the complete study: In an earlier analysis of 550 to 750 of the donors, 276 Gb of sequence data and roughly 100 million unique TCR beta sequences from 180 million or so T cells were reported. Of the approximately 370 genotyped donors, 75% to 85% were placed in the genetic ancestry cluster associated with self-reported Caucasian donors. Alongside the repertoire data, information on donor age, sex, ethnicity and CMV serostatus was compiled. The number of typed donors differed by locus: about 629-630 for A, B, C, DRB1 and DQB1; approximately 520 for DQA1; 606 for DPA1; and some 430 for DPB1. The study aimed to test whether signatures of past pathogen exposure could be identified by cataloging public T cell receptors. In an earlier analysis of around 540 of the donors, high-throughput TCR beta sequencing was used to judge whether each TCR beta V gene segment behaved as functional or pseudogenic. About five DR-DQ haplotypes were handled as single units for association and clustering, since linkage in the cohort was strong. The later analysis used no new phenotypic data to find candidate immune exposures, relying instead on TCR beta sequences and their occurrence across donors. A later analysis re-analyzed previously published TCR beta repertoires from about 730 donors and added high-resolution HLA genotyping to study TCR occurrence patterns. In a later genetic analysis, genome-wide SNP genotypes for about 55% of the roughly 700 donors were used, and that subset was treated as a discovery cohort. Besides the first cohort of around 700 subjects, a separate validation cohort made up of 120 different subjects was used. Using immunosequencing, the study profiled T cell repertoires from around 680 subjects and related those repertoires to cytomegalovirus serostatus. Every repertoire in the discovery cohort had been generated on one and the same sequencing platform. On average, 235,054 unique TCR beta nucleotide sequences were sequenced per donor among fewer than 500 genotyped donors of the cohort, with 15% to 20% of those sequences being non-productive. An early release that covered fewer than 750 HLA-typed donors contained 300 to 350 gigabases of sequencing data and around 85 million unique TCR sequences. High-throughput TCR immunosequencing, statistical association of individual TCRs with disease status, and machine learning were combined to predict cytomegalovirus infection status. Both class I and class II loci were covered by HLA typing, at four-digit resolution.

Results and caveats for the whole study, not just this receptor: A later analysis associated about 17,000 TCR beta sequences with specific HLA alleles at a false discovery rate of 0.05. A further reported finding was that TCR beta sequences accurately predicted the HLA-A and HLA-B alleles for most subjects in the first cohort. Linkage disequilibrium might explain the correlated functional status among segregating V segments, but an unknown experimental factor could not be ruled out. An association between a missense DCLRE1C variant and V-gene and J-gene trimming of TCR beta chains was found in a later genetic analysis and replicated in an independent cohort. In a later analysis, most CMV-associated TCR beta chains were found to appear HLA-restricted, with HLA associations seemingly driven largely by CMV exposure. In the study, 150 to 200 TCR beta chains were listed as associated with cytomegalovirus. The sequencing pipeline was judged likely to have produced a cluster of highly shared sequence variants as a technical artifact. Because some donors lacked HLA typing at each locus, the association tests relied only on the typed subset. Because the 87-base-pair reads could not distinguish some IMGT-functional V segments, including TRBV6-2 and TRBV6-3, those segments were excluded. According to a later analysis, parvovirus B19, influenza, CMV and Epstein-Barr virus appeared linked to several top co-occurrence clusters. The authors suggested that the approach could potentially be extended to other disease states and immunological phenotypes. The classifier was reported to diagnose cytomegalovirus status with high specificity and sensitivity in both the original cohort and the validation cohort. Three of the identified cytomegalovirus-associated TCR beta chains were confirmed in vitro to be specific for cytomegalovirus antigens. In a later analysis, HLA-associated TCR beta chains were found to be more clonally expanded and to have lower generation probabilities than equally common non-associated chains. Assigning TCR associations to individual alleles was difficult when HLA alleles, especially DR and DQ, strongly co-occurred. Because counts were too low, roughly 17 rarely observed V segments, including chromosome 9 orphons, were left out of the earlier analysis of roughly 600 of the donors. Most TCR sequences were observed very rarely across donors, whereas some public TCRs were present in many individuals. Broadly in line with IMGT annotations, most TCR beta V segments showed up in productive rearrangements about 87% or about 30% of the time in an earlier analysis of several hundred of the donors. The presence/absence analyses assumed that sequencing depth was roughly uniform across donors, and that assumption may not be true. In a later analysis, the rate of TCR association differed among HLA loci, with DRB1 alleles having the most associated TCRs and HLA-C alleles having the fewest. In this cohort, only TCR beta chains were sequenced, and detectable features were limited by the absence of alpha or paired-chain data. In a later genetic analysis, fewer N-insertions in productive TCRs were reported among donors in an Asian-associated ancestry cluster than the roughly 700-donor mean. CMV serostatus was the only immune exposure information available for the cohort.

The library was obtained by the immunoSEQ multiplex PCR assay. For the multiplex PCR, a mixture combining 60 forward primers for TCR Vbeta segments and 13 reverse primers for TCR Jbeta segments was used. A multiplex PCR assay on genomic DNA amplified the CDR3 region of rearranged TCR beta genes. The Illumina HiSeq System was used to sequence the amplified TCR beta libraries as 87-base-pair reads. In the authors' own workflow: A later analysis tallied about 77 million unique TCR beta chains across the 550 to 850 repertoires, and some 10 million of those chains were shared by two or more donors. Raw reads were error-corrected and collapsed into unique sequences with a nearest-neighbor algorithm that merged closely related sequences to remove PCR and sequencing errors. To assign V, D and J gene segments, CDR3 sequences were aligned to IMGT reference sequences. For a sequence to be retained, at least a six-nucleotide match to both a V gene segment and a J gene segment was required. Rearrangements were called productive when the CDR3 lacked stop codons and stayed in frame with V and J; all others were non-productive. Following IMGT convention, CDR3 was defined as the stretch from the second conserved V-encoded cysteine to the conserved J-encoded phenylalanine. In an earlier analysis of more than 550 of the donors, sequences lacking an unambiguous match to a single V gene segment were excluded. An earlier analysis of about 590 of the donors classified V segments as functional when productive rearrangements were above 56.7% and as segregating when the standard deviation between donors was above 5%. A statistical classification framework was developed to diagnose cytomegalovirus status using the catalog of TCR beta chain sequences. V and J gene assignment, in a later analysis, came from comparing TCR nucleotide sequences with IMGT/GENE-DB human TR gene sequences. Using the TCRdist pipeline, a later analysis assigned CDR3 sequences along with most-parsimonious VDJ recombination scenarios. A later analysis defined each TCR beta chain by its CDR3 amino acid sequence plus V-gene family, and excluded reads lacking a unique V-gene family. In a later analysis, around 650 highly shared, low-generation-probability nucleotide sequences were removed to address suspected cross-contamination and a sequencing artifact. In a later analysis, a clonal expansion index was calculated for each public chain from normalized within-repertoire ranks of inferred template counts. In a later analysis, generation probabilities were computed using a VDJ recombination model fitted to out-of-frame rearrangements, and the results were checked against IGoR. In a later analysis, TCR-TCR, TCR-HLA and TCR-CMV co-occurrence was scored with hypergeometric tests, and a repertoire-size bias correction was applied to TCR pairs. False discovery rates were estimated in a later analysis by permuting HLA or CMV assignments 20 times. In a later analysis, co-occurring TCRs were grouped using DBSCAN, and TCRdist sequence similarity was added for clustering within HLA-allele-positive subsets. Repertoires with fewer than 30,000 or more than 120,000 public chains, plus five repertoires with anomalous nucleotide sharing, were excluded from co-occurrence clustering. What TCRdb holds here is the immuneACCESS table cut down to in-frame rearrangements. Part of the clones is not present; checked against another copy, under half of the missing clones reflect an unresolved V gene, and the others are unexplained. V, J and clone size are taken as reported in that table, and D and trimming were inferred from the DNA itself. The sample yields approximately 140,000 clones; 73% were counted once. The ten largest clones take up approximately 1.6% of the sample.

A word on this clone: The antigen it binds to is not known. Per-base quality was not reported, and no clone a single base away is much larger than it.

In total, more than 500 healthy bone marrow donors made up the cohort. At the time of sampling, all cohort members were nominally healthy, though unrecorded immune exposures were likely present. The donor was CMV seronegative and was included in the group of 352 seronegative cohort members. A peripheral blood sample was provided by each donor, and peripheral blood mononuclear cells were used for TCR beta sequencing. Genomic DNA extraction from the blood cell samples was performed with the Qiagen DNeasy Blood Extraction Kit. The germline V gene encodes CDR1 SEHNR and CDR2 FQNEAQ (reference sequence). V drops 6 bases and J drops 2 bases, leaving 10 bases in between. The CDR3 sequence holds 13 residues, the cysteine and phenylalanine included. Here the CDR3 DNA is all that survives: 39 bases in frame from base 1.

The source material was PBMCs. The clonotype originates from a woman aged 18-29 years in good health and CMV-seronegative. The V and J segments used are TRBV7-9 and TRBJ2-5; no D gene can be assigned with confidence. The CDR3 loop reads CASSRLGQETQYF. The DNA sequence is TGTGCCAGCAGTCGACTCGGACAAGAGACCCAGTACTTC.